This record concerns one T cell receptor (beta chain) sequence. The data originate from a study of T cell responses to AZD1222 COVID-19 vaccine. Germline V CDR1 and CDR2: SGHRS, YFSETQ. The ends lost 0 bases at V and 8 bases at J; junction bases unmatched: 7. The CDR3 totals 14 residues. Only in-frame clones appear in the TCRdb table, and some are missing; sequencing was by immunoSEQ multiplex PCR. The sample has about 120,000 clones; approximately 87% are singletons. This sample comprised peripheral blood, obtained on day 0 of AZD1222 vaccination. The sequence derives from an adult in good health. This chain links TRBV5-1 with TRBJ1-1; 7 nucleotides align to TRBD1. The CDR3 DNA sequence: TGCGCCAGCAGCTTGGAGTTTTCAGGGGGAGAAGCTTTCTTT. Amino acid sequence: CASSLEFSGGEAFF.